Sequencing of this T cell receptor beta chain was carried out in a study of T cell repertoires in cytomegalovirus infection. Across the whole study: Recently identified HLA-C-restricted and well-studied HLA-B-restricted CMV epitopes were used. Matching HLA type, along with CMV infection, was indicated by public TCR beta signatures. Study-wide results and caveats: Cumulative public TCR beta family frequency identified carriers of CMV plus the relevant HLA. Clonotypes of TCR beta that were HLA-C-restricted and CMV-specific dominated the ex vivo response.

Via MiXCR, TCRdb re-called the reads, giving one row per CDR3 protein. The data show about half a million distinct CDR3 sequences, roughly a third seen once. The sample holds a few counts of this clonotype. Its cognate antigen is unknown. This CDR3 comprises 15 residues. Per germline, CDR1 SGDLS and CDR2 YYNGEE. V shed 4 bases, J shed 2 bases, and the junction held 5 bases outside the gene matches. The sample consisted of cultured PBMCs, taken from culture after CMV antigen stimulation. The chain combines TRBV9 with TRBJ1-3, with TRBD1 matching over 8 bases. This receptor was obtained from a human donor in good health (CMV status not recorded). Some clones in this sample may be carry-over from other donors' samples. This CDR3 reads CASSRTGTPGNTIYF. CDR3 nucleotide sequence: TGTGCCAGCAGCCGGACAGGGACCCCTGGAAACACCATATATTTT.